The next 24 T cell receptor beta chains were all read from a single sample in a study of T-cell memory formation after mild COVID-19. TCRdb reanalysed the 5' RACE reads using MiXCR and keeps one entry per CDR3 protein. Here the sample spans about 240,000 distinct CDR3 sequences, roughly a tenth being singletons. Sequences were obtained from PBMCs or a T cell subset sorted from them (not recorded which). The receptor source for this set is a man younger than 30 who had mild COVID-19 (a few samples of this study predate the infection). Cell type and time point are not known.

V and J are TRBV12-3 or TRBV12-4 and TRBJ2-5; D remains unclear. The V gene lost 4 bases and the J gene lost 5 bases, with 8 bases spanning the gap. The CDR3 is 12 amino acids. The CDR3 loop is CASSSLGETQYF. CDR3 coding DNA: TGTGCCAGCAGTTCCCTAGGGGAGACCCAGTACTTC.

CDR3 sequence (DNA): TGTGCCAGCTCACGGTCGAGGGGCAATCAGCCCCAGCATTTT. It codes for CASSRSRGNQPQHF. The V gene is TRBV18, the J gene TRBJ1-5; D gene unclear. The CDR3 has 14 amino acids. CDR1 is KGHSH, CDR2 LQKENI, per germline. V was shortened by 4 bases and J by 2 bases, with 9 bases between the two germline ends.

This clonotype was seen repeatedly, ten times or more. The gene calls are TRBV10-1 and TRBJ2-3, with 8 bases aligning to TRBD1. This CDR3 has 14 residues. V gave up 5 bases and J gave up 4 bases; unmatched junction bases: 5. From germline, CDR1 is WNHNN and CDR2 SYGVQD (reference sequence). CDR3 loop: CASSPNRGSDTQYF. CDR3 sequence (DNA): TGCGCCAGCAGTCCTAACAGGGGGTCAGATACGCAGTATTTT.

V is TRBV9 and J is TRBJ2-1, with TRBD2 matching over 10 bases. V lost 2 bases to trimming and J lost 4 bases; unmatched junction nucleotides: 0. The V gene's germline CDR1 is SGDLS and CDR2 YYNGEE. CDR3 length equals 14 residues. In DNA, the CDR3 is TGTGCCAGCAGCGTGACTAGCGGGTACAATGAGCAGTTCTTC. It specifies CASSVTSGYNEQFF.

The sample holds many counts of this clonotype. The chain links TRBV12-3 or TRBV12-4 to TRBJ2-7; 7 bases map to TRBD2. V lost 6 bases, J lost 6 bases, and 11 bases stayed unmatched. CDR3 length equals 14 residues. This chain's CDR3 is CASRPRAGSSEQYF. DNA for the CDR3: TGTGCCAGCAGGCCAAGAGCGGGGTCGTCCGAGCAGTACTTC.

The chain has TRBV6-5 and TRBJ2-5; unclear D gene. Trimming removed 6 bases at V and 0 bases at J, with 8 bases between. Looked up from germline, CDR1 is MNHEY and CDR2 is SVGAGI. CDR3 size: 13 residues. As DNA, the CDR3 is TGTGCCAGCAGCGGGCATAACCAAGAGACCCAGTACTTC. This codes for CASSGHNQETQYF.

The rearrangement links TRBV7-2 to TRBJ1-6, with unresolved D. CDR3 length equals 13 residues. V lost 4 bases and J lost 9, with 10 bases in between. CDR1 is SGHTA and CDR2 is FQGNSA in the germline V gene. CDR3 in amino acids: CASSYDRGSPLHF. The CDR3 region has the DNA TGTGCCAGCAGCTATGACCGGGGTTCACCCCTCCACTTT.

V is TRBV4-3 and J is TRBJ2-2; the D gene is possibly TRBD1 (6 bases). Germline V gene sequence: CDR1 LGHNA, CDR2 YSLEER. With 4 bases removed from V and 6 bases from J, the gap between germline ends came to 12 bases. The CDR3 has 14 residues. CDR3: CASSPSRQAGELFF. The CDR3 region has the DNA TGCGCCAGCAGCCCCTCAAGACAGGCCGGGGAGCTGTTTTTT.

V is TRBV19 and J is TRBJ1-1; D is ambiguous. CDR1 LNHDA and CDR2 SQIVND come from the germline V gene (reference sequence). Trimming left V 3 bases short and J 0 bases short, with 8 bases between. This CDR3 is 14 amino acids long. This CDR3 is CASSMLSMNTEAFF. The CDR3, as DNA: TGTGCCAGTAGTATGCTGTCGATGAACACTGAAGCTTTCTTT.

The rearrangement joins TRBV6-5 to TRBJ1-1, with a weak D call TRBD1 (5 bases). Germline loops: CDR1 MNHEY, CDR2 SVGAGI. Trimming cost V 7 bases and J 6 bases, with 15 bases left between them. The CDR3 runs 13 residues. This CDR3 reads CASKSFRVSEAFF. In DNA, the CDR3 is TGTGCCAGCAAGAGTTTCAGGGTATCTGAAGCTTTCTTT.

This clonotype was seen only a few times. The V call is TRBV30, the J call TRBJ2-5; D is unresolved. V was cut by 0 bases and J by 1 base, with 9 bases left in between. CDR1 and CDR2 (germline): GTSNPN, SVGIG (reference sequence). CDR3 length: 14 residues. The CDR3 nucleotides are TGTGCCTGGAGTGTACCCGCAGGCCAAGAGACCCAGTACTTC. It encodes CAWSVPAGQETQYF.

The chain joins TRBV18 to TRBJ2-1; TRBD2 agrees at 7 bases. CDR1 is KGHSH, CDR2 LQKENI, per germline. There are 17 residues in the CDR3. Trimming at V came to 4 bases and at J to 0 bases, leaving 9 bases not matched to a gene. The CDR3 sequence: CASSHRAGTDSYNEQFF. The CDR3 DNA follows: TGTGCCAGCTCACATCGAGCGGGGACTGACTCCTACAATGAGCAGTTCTTC. Using reference TRBV18 and TRBJ2-1 for the parts outside the CDR3, the full variable domain is NAGVMQNPRHLVRRRGQEARLRCSPMKGHSHVYWYRQLPEEGLKFMVYLQKENIIDESGMPKERFSAEFPKEGPSILRIQQVVRGDSAAYFCASSHRAGTDSYNEQFFGPGTRLTVL.

This clonotype was recorded many times. V usage is TRBV6-5 and J usage is TRBJ1-6; maybe TRBD1 (6 bases). V was pared by 4 bases and J by 12 bases, with 19 bases between. The CDR3 runs 15 residues. Germline CDR1 is MNHEY and CDR2 is SVGAGI. CDR3 in DNA: TGTGCCAGCAGTTCTCGGACAGCCAATACCTTACCCCTCCACTTT. Translation gives CASSSRTANTLPLHF.

This clonotype was observed a few times. The chain is built from TRBV5-5 and TRBJ2-5; possibly TRBD2 for D (5 bases). This CDR3 contains 15 residues. Germline V gene data show CDR1 as SGHKS and CDR2 as YYEKEE (reference sequence). V lost 4 bases to trimming and J lost 5 bases, with 18 bases between them. The DNA for the CDR3 is TGTGCCAGCAGCAAACCCCCTACTAGTCTGGAGACCCAGTACTTC. It translates to CASSKPPTSLETQYF.

This clonotype occurred many times. This chain connects TRBV6-2 or TRBV6-3 to TRBJ2-1; 13 bases fit TRBD2. Germline V gene data show CDR1 as MNHEY and CDR2 as SVGEGT. This CDR3 region has 14 residues. Trimming took 6 bases from V and 9 from J; bases not matched to a gene: 5. CDR3 amino acids: CASSPGLAGTEQFF. CDR3 nucleotide sequence: TGTGCCAGCAGCCCGGGACTAGCGGGGACTGAGCAGTTCTTC.

The chain combines TRBV27 with TRBJ1-6; no reliable D call. CDR3 length: 16 amino acids. Germline V gene data show CDR1 as MNHEY and CDR2 as SMNVEV (reference sequence). V lost 1 base, J lost 0 bases, and 7 bases lay in between. CDR3 in amino acids: CASSLLGSSYNSPLHF. CDR3 DNA: TGTGCCAGCAGTTTATTGGGGAGCTCCTATAATTCACCCCTCCACTTT.

This clonotype occurred many times. The gene calls are TRBV6-5 and TRBJ1-3; D call uncertain. This CDR3 is 14 amino acids long. Trimming left V 8 bases short and J 2 bases short, with 13 bases between. CDR1 MNHEY and CDR2 SVGAGI come from the germline V gene. This CDR3 reads CASREGRTGNTIYF. The CDR3, as DNA: TGTGCCAGCCGAGAAGGGAGGACTGGAAACACCATATATTTT.

This clonotype has at least ten counts. The CDR3 bases are TGTGCCAGCAGCTCCGGACAGGGAGGTGGCTACACCTTC. Amino acids: CASSSGQGGGYTF. The chain is built from TRBV7-3 and TRBJ1-2; 8 bases are a match to TRBD1. Germline-derived CDR1 and CDR2 are SGHTA and FQGTGA. The CDR3 is 13 amino acids. The V segment lost 4 bases and the J segment 7 bases; nucleotides outside the gene matches: 5. Variable domain in full (rest from reference TRBV7-3 and TRBJ1-2): GAGVSQTPSNKVTEKGKYVELRCDPISGHTALYWYRQSLGQGPEFLIYFQGTGAADDSGLPNDRFFAVRPEGSVSTLKIQRTERGDSAVYLCASSSGQGGGYTFGSGTRLTVV.

This clonotype was recorded a few times. The chain uses TRBV6-2 or TRBV6-3 and TRBJ2-6; D uncertain. From germline, CDR1 is MNHEY and CDR2 SVGEGT. V was trimmed by 2 bases and J by 0 bases, leaving 2 bases between them. There are 14 residues in the CDR3. As DNA, the CDR3 is TGTGCCAGCAGTTACCTCTCTGGGGCCAACGTCCTGACTTTC. It translates to CASSYLSGANVLTF.

The V and J genes are TRBV5-1 and TRBJ1-1, with 8 bases identical to TRBD1. Trimming cost V 4 bases and J 5 bases; bases outside gene matches: 7. Germline V CDR1 and CDR2: SGHRS, YFSETQ. The CDR3 loop spans 14 amino acids. The CDR3 loop is CASSPTGEWTEAFF. The DNA of the CDR3 is TGCGCCAGCAGCCCGACAGGGGAGTGGACTGAAGCTTTCTTT.

The chain uses TRBV20-1 and TRBJ1-3; 8 bases are shared with TRBD1. This CDR3 has 12 amino acids. The germline V gene encodes CDR1 DFQATT and CDR2 SNEGSKA (reference sequence). V shed 6 bases, J shed 4 bases, and the junction held 2 bases outside the gene matches. For the CDR3, the DNA is TGCAGTGCCAGGACAGGGGGAAACACCATATATTTT. Its protein product is CSARTGGNTIYF.

This clonotype was detected ten times or more. The V call is TRBV5-1, the J call TRBJ2-1, with 7 bases that match TRBD2. This CDR3 comprises 14 residues. Germline values: CDR1 SGHRS, CDR2 YFSETQ. V lost 3 bases and J lost 5; bases outside the gene matches: 5. The CDR3 sequence is CASSYLAEHNEQFF. The DNA for the CDR3 is TGCGCCAGCAGCTATCTAGCGGAGCACAATGAGCAGTTCTTC.

This clonotype was detected only a few times. This rearrangement joins TRBV6-5 to TRBJ2-3; 8 nucleotides match TRBD2. This CDR3 is 17 amino acids long. V trimming: 4 bases; J trimming: 1 base; junction bases outside the gene matches: 10. Looked up from germline, CDR1 is MNHEY and CDR2 is SVGAGI. CDR3 loop: CASSSYYSGDGTDTQYF. CDR3 coding DNA: TGTGCCAGCAGTTCTTACTATAGCGGGGACGGCACAGATACGCAGTATTTT.

This clonotype has just a few counts. The chain uses TRBV6-5 and TRBJ1-6; 10 positions match TRBD1. Germline V gene lookup returns CDR1 MNHEY and CDR2 SVGAGI. The ends lost 6 bases at V and 6 bases at J; junction bases unmatched: 5. The CDR3 consists of 15 residues. The CDR3 spells CASSPRDRGNSPLHF. The CDR3 DNA follows: TGTGCCAGCAGCCCCCGGGACAGGGGTAATTCACCCCTCCACTTT.